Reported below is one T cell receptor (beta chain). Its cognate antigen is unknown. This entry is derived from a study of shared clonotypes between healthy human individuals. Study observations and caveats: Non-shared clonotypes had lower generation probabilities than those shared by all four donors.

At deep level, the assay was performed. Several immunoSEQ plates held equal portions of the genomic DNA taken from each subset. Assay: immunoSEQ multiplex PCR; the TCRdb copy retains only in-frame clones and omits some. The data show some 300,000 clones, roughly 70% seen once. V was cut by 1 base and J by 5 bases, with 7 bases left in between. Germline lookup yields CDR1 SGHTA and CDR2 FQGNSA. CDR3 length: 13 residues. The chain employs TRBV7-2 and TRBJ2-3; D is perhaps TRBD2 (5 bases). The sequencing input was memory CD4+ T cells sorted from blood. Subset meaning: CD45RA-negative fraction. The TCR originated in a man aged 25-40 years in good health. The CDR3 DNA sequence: TGTGCCAGCAGCTTAGAACTAGGAGATACGCAGTATTTT. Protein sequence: CASSLELGDTQYF.